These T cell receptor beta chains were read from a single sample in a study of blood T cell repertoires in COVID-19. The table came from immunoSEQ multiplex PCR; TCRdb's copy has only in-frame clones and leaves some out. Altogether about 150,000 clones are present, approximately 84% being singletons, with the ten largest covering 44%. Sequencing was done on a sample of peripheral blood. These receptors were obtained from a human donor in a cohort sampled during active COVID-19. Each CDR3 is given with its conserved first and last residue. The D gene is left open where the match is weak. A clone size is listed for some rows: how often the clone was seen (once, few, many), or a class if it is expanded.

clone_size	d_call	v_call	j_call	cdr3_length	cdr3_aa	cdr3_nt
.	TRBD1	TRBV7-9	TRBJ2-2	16	CASSPSGTGGSGELFF	TGTGCCAGCAGCCCGTCCGGGACAGGGGGGTCCGGGGAGCTGTTTTTT
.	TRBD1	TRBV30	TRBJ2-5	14	CAGGQGRSQETQYF	TGTGCCGGGGGACAGGGGAGGAGCCAAGAGACCCAGTACTTC
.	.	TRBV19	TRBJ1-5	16	CASSIDGGAINQPQHF	TGTGCCAGTAGTATAGATGGAGGGGCCATCAATCAGCCCCAGCATTTT
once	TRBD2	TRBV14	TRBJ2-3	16	CASSQEFGEGTDTQYF	TGTGCCAGCAGCCAAGAATTCGGGGAGGGGACAGATACGCAGTATTTT
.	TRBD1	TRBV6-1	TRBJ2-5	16	CASSVFGTGFQETQYF	TGTGCCAGCAGTGTTTTTGGGACAGGTTTTCAAGAGACCCAGTACTTC
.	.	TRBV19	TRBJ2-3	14	CASSAGTLTDTQYF	TGTGCCAGTAGCGCCGGGACTCTCACAGATACGCAGTATTTT
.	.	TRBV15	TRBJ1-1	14	CATSRARGNTEAFF	TGTGCCACCAGCAGGGCTCGGGGGAACACTGAAGCTTTCTTT
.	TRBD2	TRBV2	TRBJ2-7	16	CASRGTSGGSTYEQYF	TGTGCCAGCAGGGGGACTAGCGGGGGCTCCACCTACGAGCAGTACTTC
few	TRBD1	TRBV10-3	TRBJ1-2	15	CAISEGTGNFYGYTF	TGTGCCATCAGTGAGGGGACAGGGAATTTTTATGGCTACACCTTC
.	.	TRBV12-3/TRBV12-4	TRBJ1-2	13	CASSFNTNYGYTF	TGTGCCAGCAGTTTTAACACTAACTATGGCTACACCTTC
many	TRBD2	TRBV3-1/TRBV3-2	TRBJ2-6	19	CASSLRTSGRRTGANVLTF	TGTGCCAGCAGCCTACGGACTAGCGGGAGAAGGACTGGGGCCAACGTCCTGACTTTC
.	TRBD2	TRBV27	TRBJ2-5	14	CASSFGRAYPTQYF	TGTGCCAGCAGTTTCGGGAGGGCCTATCCGACCCAGTACTTC
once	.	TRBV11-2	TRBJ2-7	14	CASSLTQGPYEQYF	TGTGCCAGCAGCTTGACCCAGGGGCCCTACGAGCAGTACTTC
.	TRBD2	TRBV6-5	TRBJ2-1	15	CASRGSGGLYNEQFF	TGTGCCAGCAGGGGTAGCGGGGGCCTCTACAATGAGCAGTTCTTC
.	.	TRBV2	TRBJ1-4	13	CASSDPSREKLFF	TGTGCCAGCAGTGACCCATCTCGGGAAAAACTGTTTTTT
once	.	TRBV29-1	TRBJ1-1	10	CSGGTGEAFF	TGCAGCGGCGGGACCGGAGAAGCTTTCTTT
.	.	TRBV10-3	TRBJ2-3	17	CAISESTGGVSTDTQYF	TGTGCCATCAGTGAGTCCACAGGGGGGGTGAGCACAGATACGCAGTATTTT
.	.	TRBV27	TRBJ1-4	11	CASPWALSVFF	TGTGCCAGCCCCTGGGCCCTCTCAGTGTTTTTT
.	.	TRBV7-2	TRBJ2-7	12	CASSSDSTEQYF	TGTGCCAGCAGCTCGGACAGTACCGAGCAGTACTTC
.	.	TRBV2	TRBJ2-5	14	CASRSRGAQETQYF	TGTGCCAGCAGGTCCAGGGGAGCCCAAGAGACCCAGTACTTC
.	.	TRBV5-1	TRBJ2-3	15	CASRLGLKSTDTQYF	TGCGCCAGCAGGCTGGGGCTAAAGAGCACAGATACGCAGTATTTT
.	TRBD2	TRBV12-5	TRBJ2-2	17	CASGLAVSGSGTGELFF	TGTGCTAGTGGTTTGGCCGTTAGCGGGAGTGGCACCGGGGAGCTGTTTTTT
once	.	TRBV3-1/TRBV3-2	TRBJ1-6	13	CASSQGSGMPLHF	TGTGCCAGCAGCCAAGGTAGCGGGATGCCCCTCCACTTT
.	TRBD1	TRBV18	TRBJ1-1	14	CASSFDRERTEAFF	TGTGCCAGCTCATTCGACAGGGAAAGGACTGAAGCTTTCTTT